This T cell receptor (beta chain) was captured in a study of blood T cells in healthy people across ages. Study-level findings and limits: While age rose, TCR beta diversity per million T cells dropped in a roughly linear way. Both higher diversity and more naive CD4+ cells marked long-lived donors when set against aged donors. The CMV status of each donor remained undetermined, and this could have confounded shifts in expanded clonotypes.

V was trimmed by 0 bases and J by 1 base, leaving 15 bases between them. Per germline, CDR1 SGDLS and CDR2 YYNGEE. This CDR3 is built from 17 residues. Together with a sample-barcoded 5' primer, a J-beta primer mix was included in a second PCR lasting roughly 6 to 12 cycles. Through a template-switch adaptor with 12 random nucleotides, each cDNA molecule received a tag. TCRdb passed the 5' RACE reads through MiXCR, listing each CDR3 protein once. Of some 890,000 distinct CDR3 sequences listed, 29% are singletons. In the case of this clonotype: Antigen unknown.

In addition, the sample was reused for a study of T cells of mothers and their children.

This clonotype was obtained from a woman aged 40 to 50 in good health. This chain links TRBV9 with TRBJ2-3; D is perhaps TRBD1 (6 bases). Sequencing was performed on blood. The CDR3: CASSVGNGAGGTDTQYF. CDR3 nucleotides: TGTGCCAGCAGCGTAGGAAACGGGGCAGGGGGCACAGATACGCAGTATTTT.